Shown below are 22 T cell receptor beta chains from a single sample sequenced in a study of blood T cell repertoires in COVID-19. TCRdb's copy holds only in-frame clones and misses some; the assay was immunoSEQ multiplex PCR. This repertoire shows approximately 200,000 clones, 80% to 90% found once; its top ten account for around 3%. The sample consisted of peripheral blood. These TCRs come from a man in his sixties with acute or convalescent COVID-19.

The chain couples TRBV30 to TRBJ2-1, with D unclear. Germline-derived CDR1 and CDR2 are GTSNPN and SVGIG (reference sequence). This CDR3 has 11 amino acids. V was pared by 5 bases and J by 7 bases, with 9 bases between. CDR3 in DNA: TGTGCCTGGGGCCCCAGGAATGAGCAGTTCTTC. The encoded protein is CAWGPRNEQFF.

This clone has only one observation. The V call is TRBV5-1, the J call TRBJ2-1; 9 bases line up with TRBD2. The V and J ends lost 1 base and 0 bases, in that order; junction bases with no gene match: 5. This CDR3 comprises 17 residues. The germline gives CDR1 SGHRS, CDR2 YFSETQ. The CDR3 bases are TGCGCCAGCAGCTTGTTAGGTAGCGGGAGCTCCTACAATGAGCAGTTCTTC. Translation: CASSLLGSGSSYNEQFF.

This sequence joins TRBV9 and TRBJ2-2, with a tentative D call TRBD2 (6 bases). This CDR3 contains 15 residues. Germline V gene data show CDR1 as SGDLS and CDR2 as YYNGEE. Deletions cut 0 bases from V and 3 bases from J, with 9 bases between. CDR3 residues: CASSVGPGDTGELFF. The CDR3 DNA reads TGTGCCAGCAGCGTAGGCCCGGGGGACACCGGGGAGCTGTTTTTT.

The chain uses TRBV5-5 and TRBJ2-1, with 13 positions matching TRBD2. The CDR3 has 15 amino acids. Trimming took 4 bases from V and 4 from J; bases not matched to a gene: 2. Per the germline V gene, CDR1 is SGHKS and CDR2 is YYEKEE (reference sequence). DNA of the CDR3: TGTGCCAGCAGCAAGGGACTAGCGGGATACAATGAGCAGTTCTTC. Translating it yields CASSKGLAGYNEQFF.

This clone was picked up one time. This chain connects TRBV12-3 or TRBV12-4 to TRBJ2-5; D is perhaps TRBD2 (5 bases). The CDR3 covers 13 residues. The V and J ends lost 3 bases and 4 bases respectively, with 9 bases between them. The CDR3 DNA sequence: TGTGCCAGCAGTTTTGGACTCTTAGAGACCCAGTACTTC. Protein: CASSFGLLETQYF.

This chain links TRBV18 with TRBJ2-7; 9 bases match TRBD2. Germline CDR1 reads KGHSH; CDR2 reads LQKENI. V dropped 4 bases and J dropped 3; count of bases not matched to a gene: 7. This CDR3 region has 15 residues. The CDR3 reads CASSLRLAAVYEQYF. CDR3 nucleotides: TGTGCCAGCTCACTACGACTAGCGGCGGTCTACGAGCAGTACTTC.

DNA for the CDR3: TGTGCCAGCAGAACGGGGGTCGGGGCCAACGTCCTGACTTTC. Translating gives CASRTGVGANVLTF. The chain uses TRBV6-5 and TRBJ2-6; tentatively, D is TRBD2 (6 bases). The germline gives CDR1 MNHEY, CDR2 SVGAGI. Between the trimmed V and J ends, which lost 6 bases and 4 bases, there was a span of 10 bases. CDR3 length: 14 residues.

Regarding this clone: The germline gene is not matched at one end of the junction; a read error may be the cause. The rearrangement links TRBV11-2 to TRBJ1-6; TRBD1 matches 10 bases. Germline V lookup: CDR1 SGHAT, CDR2 FQNNGV. This CDR3 has 19 residues. CDR3 bases: TGTGCCAGCACCTTATCAGACAGGGGGCGCGTTGGGCTCAATTCACCCCTCCACTTT. It is translated as CASTLSDRGRVGLNSPLHF.

V usage is TRBV2 and J usage is TRBJ2-1; TRBD1 aligns across 8 bases. The CDR3 consists of 14 residues. Germline V CDR1 and CDR2: SNHLY, FYNNEI. V lost 6 bases and J lost 7; bases outside the gene matches: 8. The CDR3 sequence: CASSGTRDRNEQFF. DNA of the CDR3: TGTGCCAGCAGCGGTACCCGGGACAGGAATGAGCAGTTCTTC.

Only a few counts were recorded for this clone. This chain joins TRBV20-1 and TRBJ1-1; D might be TRBD1 (5 bases). CDR1 DFQATT and CDR2 SNEGSKA come from the germline V gene (reference sequence). The V and J ends lost 5 bases and 5 bases respectively, with 9 bases between them. The CDR3 runs 11 residues. CDR3 sequence: CSALGGTEAFF. DNA for the CDR3: TGCAGTGCTTTGGGGGGGACTGAAGCTTTCTTT.

V and J are TRBV3-1 (or the pseudogene TRBV3-2) and TRBJ1-4; TRBD1 matches at 7 bases. With 4 bases clipped from V and 7 bases from J, the junction kept 12 bases outside the gene matches. In germline, CDR1 is LGHDT, CDR2 YNNKEL (reference sequence). The CDR3 is made up of 16 amino acids. The CDR3 region has the DNA TGTGCCAGCAGCCTCTGGGATAGACAGGGAGGTGAAAAACTGTTTTTT. It encodes CASSLWDRQGGEKLFF.

This rearrangement joins TRBV4-3 to TRBJ2-7, with TRBD2 matching over 8 bases. CDR1 and CDR2 from the germline V gene are LGHNA and YSLEER. The V gene end was trimmed by 3 bases and the J gene end by 4 bases; junction bases not matched to a gene: 8. The length of the CDR3 is 15 residues. The CDR3 region has the DNA TGCGCCAGCAGCCACCTTTATAGCGGGGTATACGAGCAGTACTTC. Its protein product is CASSHLYSGVYEQYF.

The V and J genes are TRBV6-6 and TRBJ1-6, with 7 bases lining up with TRBD1. The germline V gene encodes CDR1 MNHNY and CDR2 SVGAGI (reference sequence). V lost 7 bases to trimming and J lost 11 bases; unmatched junction nucleotides: 11. CDR3 length: 14 amino acids. The CDR3 reads CASIQSQGITPLHF. CDR3 DNA: TGTGCCAGCATCCAGTCACAGGGGATAACACCCCTCCACTTT.

V usage is TRBV6-5 and J usage is TRBJ2-5; D is possibly TRBD2 (7 bases). The CDR3 extends over 14 amino acids. Deletions cut 8 bases from V and 5 bases from J, with 18 bases between. Germline V gene lookup returns CDR1 MNHEY and CDR2 SVGAGI. CDR3 DNA sequence: TGTGCCAGCTGTTTAGGGGGGGCTGGGGAGACCCAGTACTTC. It translates to CASCLGGAGETQYF.

V usage is TRBV5-5 and J usage is TRBJ2-7; 8 positions match TRBD1. CDR3 length: 13 amino acids. Per germline, CDR1 SGHKS and CDR2 YYEKEE (reference sequence). Unmatched junction bases numbered 0, after V lost 0 bases and J lost 4 bases. The CDR3 DNA follows: TGTGCCAGCAGCTTGGACAGGGGGTACGAGCAGTACTTC. It translates to CASSLDRGYEQYF.

V and J are TRBV28 and TRBJ1-3, with 8 bases that match TRBD1. There are 13 residues in the CDR3. Germline CDR1 is MDHEN and CDR2 is SYDVKM. The V segment lost 8 bases and the J segment 4 bases; nucleotides outside the gene matches: 4. CDR3 sequence reads: CASGQGLGNTIYF. The CDR3, as DNA: TGTGCCAGCGGACAGGGACTAGGAAACACCATATATTTT.

V and J are TRBV4-1 and TRBJ2-5; 10 bases are shared with TRBD1. This CDR3 region has 14 residues. Losses at the gene ends were 4 bases for V and 4 bases for J; bases not matched to a gene: 3. Germline V gene sequence: CDR1 MGHRA, CDR2 YSYEKL. The CDR3 nucleotides read TGCGCCAGCAGCCCGGGACAGGGGAGAGAGACCCAGTACTTC. It codes for CASSPGQGRETQYF.

The CDR3 DNA reads TGTGCCAGTAGTCCAGGACTAGACTACGAGCAGTACTTC. This gives the protein CASSPGLDYEQYF. The V call is TRBV19, the J call TRBJ2-7; 7 nucleotides agree with TRBD2. The CDR3 has 13 amino acids. V lost 5 bases, J lost 3 bases, and 4 bases stayed unmatched. Looked up from germline, CDR1 is LNHDA and CDR2 is SQIVND (reference sequence).

The CDR3 bases are TGTGCCAGCAGCTCCCGGGACAGGGGGATCACCTACAATGAGCAGTTCTTC. Amino acids: CASSSRDRGITYNEQFF. The chain employs TRBV7-8 and TRBJ2-1, with 11 bases fitting TRBD1. CDR1 and CDR2 (germline): SGHVS, FQNEAQ. The trim removed 4 bases at V and 2 bases at J, leaving 7 bases unmatched. The CDR3 runs to 17 residues.

This chain connects TRBV7-2 to TRBJ2-3; maybe TRBD2 (5 bases). The CDR3 is 17 amino acids. V dropped 1 base and J dropped 3 bases, with 17 bases sitting between them. Germline V gene sequence: CDR1 SGHTA, CDR2 FQGNSA. The CDR3 DNA follows: TGTGCCAGCAGCTTAGTTCTCCGAGGGCGCGGGACAGATACGCAGTATTTT. Translation: CASSLVLRGRGTDTQYF.

CDR3 in DNA: TGTGCCAGCAGCCACAGACAGGGATTGGGCACCGGGGAGCTGTTTTTT. It translates to CASSHRQGLGTGELFF. The chain uses TRBV25-1 and TRBJ2-2; 7 bases map to TRBD1. The CDR3 is made up of 16 amino acids. The V gene's germline CDR1 is MGHDK and CDR2 SYGVNS. With 6 bases clipped from V and 4 bases from J, the junction kept 11 bases outside the gene matches.

The chain links TRBV19 to TRBJ2-1; D is possibly TRBD1 (6 bases). Trimming stripped 3 bases from V and 3 bases from J, with 12 bases between. The CDR3 consists of 15 residues. The germline gives CDR1 LNHDA, CDR2 SQIVND (reference sequence). CDR3 residues: CASSIVRGNYNEQFF. The DNA of the CDR3 is TGTGCCAGTAGTATCGTCAGGGGAAACTACAATGAGCAGTTCTTC.